What follows describes a single TCR beta chain. Its antigen has not been determined. Base-call qualities are not available, and no considerably larger clone is one nucleotide away. Hyperthyroidism patients were aged 18 to 65 years and newly diagnosed, with disease duration of less than 2 months. Patients with uncontrolled infections, other autoimmune diseases, pregnancy or lactation were excluded. Diagnoses were based on clinical symptoms, serum thyroxine and TRAb, thyroid ultrasound and orbital computed tomography. For progressor patients, blood was drawn at the first diagnosis of hyperthyroidism, before any ophthalmopathy symptoms had appeared. PBMCs were isolated from about 9.1 ml of fresh peripheral blood by Ficoll-Paque density gradient centrifugation. Progressor patients were initially diagnosed with Graves' hyperthyroidism and developed ophthalmopathy during follow-up. Total RNA was extracted using Trizol reagent, and RNA quality was assessed on an Agilent 2100 Bioanalyzer.

This sample is drawn from a study of T cells in Graves' hyperthyroidism and ophthalmopathy (dated by TCRdb to the late 2010s). Concerning the study at large: Peripheral blood was sampled at the time of initial diagnosis, prior to any treatment. Once sampling was done, hyperthyroidism patients were given methimazole at a starting dose of 30 mg daily, whereas ophthalmopathy patients were given high-dose intravenous methylprednisolone. The 100 or so discovery patients were randomly split 7:3 into training and test sets. In addition, the study compared T-cell repertoires in thyroid tissue and in blood from roughly six Graves' hyperthyroidism patients. To identify distinguishing TCR V-J signatures, a discovery cohort of roughly 100 patients was used, comprising 43 with Graves' ophthalmopathy and approximately 57 with stable Graves' hyperthyroidism. TCR Vbeta CDR3 sequencing of roughly 140 peripheral blood samples (roughly 43 ophthalmopathy, approximately 80 hyperthyroidism and roughly 17 progressor patients) is reported in the paper. Prospective prediction of ophthalmopathy was tested in an independent validation cohort consisting of some 18 hyperthyroidism patients and more than 15 patients who later progressed to ophthalmopathy.

TCR beta CDR3 regions were amplified from RNA transcripts. For the first round of RT-PCR on the TCR CDR3, the HTBI primer set was used together with the Qiagen OneStep RT-PCR kit. Libraries were constructed in a second round of multiplex PCR, after which size selection and purification were carried out. Libraries were sequenced paired-end with 100 bp reads on an Illumina HiSeq2000. Regarding the original processing steps: SOAPnuke was used to process the raw data, throwing out any read that contained adapters or uncalled bases, had a mean Phred below 15, or lacked an exact constant-primer or identifier match. High-quality paired reads were merged using COPE v1.2.5, and each unique nucleotide sequence was defined as a clonotype. Clonotypes were aligned to IMGT TRBV, TRBD and TRBJ reference segments using MiTCR v1.1. Analysis was restricted to V-J combinations with a frequency above 0.0001, which covered 98% to 99.2% of repertoires. A TCS score was defined as the ratio of F50 (clonal expansion) to E x V (chaos), with BLOSUM62-based TCRdist applied between CDR3 peptides within each V-J. Welch's t-statistics and random forest reduced some 510 V-J features to 13, which were used in a naive Bayes classifier (R e1071). In TCRdb, the public reads were trimmed at Q25 with fastp and aligned with MiXCR, with productive beta chains retained. A single entry per CDR3 protein holds the most common genes and DNA from its merged rows. The V and J calls were not made by the authors but by TCRdb's processing. For this sample the table gives around 290,000 distinct CDR3 sequences, of which about an eighth were detected only once. Roughly 8% of the sample is in the top ten clones.

Overall study results and their limits: In validation, the model predicted progression to ophthalmopathy with 65% to 71% sensitivity and 72% to 85% specificity, a median of about 6 months before onset. Sample size was not statistically predetermined, and investigators were not blinded to group allocation. In cross-validation, a model built on a 13 V-J signature told ophthalmopathy apart from stable hyperthyroidism with 87.88% sensitivity and roughly 81% specificity, and in testing the same model reached 80%/75%. Most expanded thyroid clonotypes (frequency above 0.001) were also detected in blood, a finding suggesting that blood repertoires may reflect thyroid immune responses.

Based on the germline V gene, the CDR1 and CDR2 sequences are MNHEY and SVGEGT. From its cysteine to its phenylalanine, the CDR3 spans 14 amino acids. Left in the record is the CDR3 DNA by itself, 42 bases read in frame from the first base. V lost 2 bases and J lost 4 bases, and the count of bases not matched to a germline gene is 0. The chain is encoded by TRBV6-2 or TRBV6-3 joined to TRBJ1-1, and 11 bases in between align with TRBD1. The sequence came from a woman aged 25 to 39 with Graves' hyperthyroidism that later progressed to Graves' ophthalmopathy. Sequenced sample: blood. The CDR3 sequence is CASSYGTGGTEAFF. The sequenced DNA is TGTGCCAGCAGTTACGGGACAGGGGGCACTGAAGCTTTCTTT.